A single sample is the source of the 29 T cell receptor beta chains below, sequenced in a study of vaccination effects on CD4 cells after COVID-19. The antigens of these receptors remain unknown. TCRdb keeps only in-frame clones here, not all; method: immunoSEQ multiplex PCR. Of more than 13,000 clones detected, about 77% appear once; the ten largest clones hold more than 20%. ViraFEST used viral peptide pools to expand antigen-specific CD4+ T cells before sequencing. CD4+ T cell isolation took place after less than 13 days of culture. Participants received two doses of either the BNT162b2 or mRNA-1273 vaccine. Sequenced here: CD4+ T cells from PBMCs cultured with HCoV-NL63 spike peptides, sampled after COVID-19 vaccination. Every receptor here comes from a human donor who received a COVID-19 vaccine.

The V and J genes are TRBV6-2 or TRBV6-3 and TRBJ2-1; D possibly uses TRBD1 or TRBD2 (5 bases each). Trimming took 6 bases from V and 9 from J, leaving 18 bases between them. Germline V lookup: CDR1 MNHEY, CDR2 SVGEGT. The CDR3 has 14 amino acids. This CDR3 is CASSPRDDRGEQFF. CDR3 coding DNA: TGTGCCAGCAGCCCCCGGGACGATCGCGGTGAGCAGTTCTTC.

This chain links TRBV3-1 (or the pseudogene TRBV3-2) with TRBJ1-1, with 10 bases aligning to TRBD1. Germline CDR1 is LGHDT and CDR2 is YNNKEL (reference sequence). CDR3 size: 16 residues. V shed 1 base and J 8 bases; nucleotides not matched to a gene: 10. The CDR3 coding sequence is TGTGCCAGCAGCCAAGGTCTTGGACAGGGGGGTCGCGAAGCTTTCTTT. Amino acid sequence: CASSQGLGQGGREAFF.

The genes are TRBV20-1 and TRBJ2-5; D is ambiguous. Trimming pared 3 bases from V and 3 bases from J, leaving 8 bases between. There are 12 residues in the CDR3. CDR1 is DFQATT and CDR2 is SNEGSKA in the germline V gene (reference sequence). The CDR3 loop is CSASSREETQYF. The CDR3 nucleotides read TGCAGTGCTAGTTCCCGGGAAGAGACCCAGTACTTC.

This clone was detected only a few times. The chain combines TRBV6-1 with TRBJ2-5; maybe TRBD1 (6 bases). CDR1 and CDR2 from the germline V gene are MNHNS and SASEGT. Trimming pared 0 bases from V and 4 bases from J, leaving 21 bases between. There are 18 residues in the CDR3. CDR3: CASSEAVSGAASGETQYF. CDR3 in DNA: TGTGCCAGCAGTGAAGCGGTATCAGGGGCCGCGTCGGGAGAGACCCAGTACTTC.

This chain connects TRBV6-5 to TRBJ1-5, with D possibly being TRBD1 (6 bases). Trimming removed 6 bases from V and 7 bases from J, with 13 bases in between. CDR1 MNHEY and CDR2 SVGAGI come from the germline V gene. The CDR3 covers 13 residues. As DNA, the CDR3 is TGTGCCAGCAGCTTACAACAGGGCCAGCCCCAGCATTTT. It yields the protein CASSLQQGQPQHF.

The chain has TRBV27 and TRBJ1-2; D possibly corresponds to TRBD1 (5 bases). The V end was cut by 2 bases, the J end by 7 bases, with 11 bases between. The CDR3 contains 13 residues. Germline lookup yields CDR1 MNHEY and CDR2 SMNVEV (reference sequence). The chain's CDR3 is CASSLRRGFGYTF. Written as DNA, the CDR3 is TGTGCCAGCAGTTTACGACGGGGCTTTGGCTACACCTTC.

The chain employs TRBV5-1 and TRBJ2-2, with 7 bases matching TRBD1. V trimming: 2 bases; J trimming: 4 bases; junction bases outside the gene matches: 11. The CDR3 is 17 residues long. Germline CDR1 SGHRS, CDR2 YFSETQ. The CDR3 is CASSLLGGQTITGELFF. The CDR3 bases are TGCGCCAGCAGCTTACTAGGGGGCCAGACTATCACCGGGGAGCTGTTTTTT.

This chain uses TRBV6-5 with TRBJ2-3; 9 bases are shared with TRBD2. CDR1 is MNHEY, CDR2 SVGAGI, per germline. The J segment lost 5 bases and the V segment lost 2 bases, leaving 8 bases of the junction unmatched. The CDR3 has 16 amino acids. The CDR3 nucleotides read TGTGCCAGCAGTTACGGCCCGCGGGAGGGCCAAGATACGCAGTATTTT. This codes for CASSYGPREGQDTQYF.

CDR3 coding DNA: TGTGCCAGCTCACTACCCGGAGGGACAGATACGCAGTATTTT. This gives the protein CASSLPGGTDTQYF. The genes are TRBV18 and TRBJ2-3; D is perhaps TRBD2 (6 bases). The CDR3 contains 14 residues. Germline V CDR1 and CDR2: KGHSH, LQKENI. Trimming shortened V by 4 bases and J by 3 bases, and 11 bases separated the two germline ends.

This clone was counted a few times. The chain has TRBV10-3 and TRBJ1-5; no firm D call. Trimming took 8 bases from V and 0 from J, leaving 8 bases between them. The length of the CDR3 is 13 residues. Germline V gene data show CDR1 as ENHRY and CDR2 as SYGVKD. The DNA for the CDR3 is TGTGCCATCCGAGCCAGTAGCAATCAGCCCCAGCATTTT. This gives the protein CAIRASSNQPQHF.

The V and J genes are TRBV27 and TRBJ1-1, with D perhaps matching TRBD1 (5 bases). Germline V gives CDR1 MNHEY, CDR2 SMNVEV (reference sequence). Trimming cost V 0 bases and J 1 base, with 18 bases left between them. There are 18 residues in the CDR3. The CDR3 coding sequence is TGTGCCAGCAGTTTATCAGTTCGAGGGGCCGCGAGGAACACTGAAGCTTTCTTT. Protein sequence: CASSLSVRGAARNTEAFF.

In this sample, this clone turned up a few times. The V call is TRBV11-2, the J call TRBJ1-3; 7 nucleotides align to TRBD1. The CDR3 sequence is 16 residues long. Germline V CDR1 and CDR2: SGHAT, FQNNGV. V gave up 4 bases and J gave up 2 bases; unmatched junction bases: 8. The DNA of the CDR3 is TGTGCCAGCAGCTCGTACAGGGGTTATGCTGGAAACACCATATATTTT. This gives the protein CASSSYRGYAGNTIYF.

The rearrangement uses TRBV6-2 or TRBV6-3 and TRBJ1-2; no reliable D call. Germline V gene data show CDR1 as MNHEY and CDR2 as SVGEGT. V was shortened by 4 bases and J by 8 bases, with 14 bases between the two germline ends. CDR3 length: 13 residues. The CDR3 protein is CASSSRGSDGYTF. Written as DNA, the CDR3 is TGTGCCAGCAGTTCCCGTGGGTCTGACGGCTACACCTTC.

V and J are TRBV6-5 and TRBJ2-1; the D gene is possibly TRBD2 (6 bases). The CDR3 totals 14 residues. Trimming pared 7 bases from V and 6 bases from J, leaving 16 bases between. Germline CDR1 MNHEY, CDR2 SVGAGI. The CDR3 region has the DNA TGTGCCAGCAAGGAGGGACCGGTAATCAATGAGCAGTTCTTC. Amino acids: CASKEGPVINEQFF.

The chain combines TRBV4-1 with TRBJ1-2; the match to TRBD1 covers 7 bases. The V gene's germline CDR1 is MGHRA and CDR2 YSYEKL. V gave up 0 bases and J gave up 8 bases; unmatched junction bases: 6. The CDR3 loop spans 14 amino acids. CDR3 sequence: CASSQEEGAGGYTF. As DNA, the CDR3 is TGCGCCAGCAGCCAAGAGGAGGGGGCGGGAGGCTACACCTTC.

This clone was seen only once. The V and J genes are TRBV9 and TRBJ2-4, with D unclear. In germline, CDR1 is SGDLS, CDR2 YYNGEE. Between the trimmed V and J ends, which lost 4 bases and 5 bases, there was a span of 7 bases. CDR3 length: 12 amino acids. The CDR3 DNA reads TGTGCCAGCAGCTCCAACCAAAACATTCAGTACTTC. The encoded protein is CASSSNQNIQYF.

This clone is a singleton in its sample. This sequence joins TRBV5-3 and TRBJ1-2; D not resolved. TRBV5-3 is marked as an open reading frame, function uncertain. The CDR3 covers 11 residues. V was shortened by 2 bases and J by 8 bases, with 7 bases between the two germline ends. The CDR3 loop is CARSLYGGYTF. CDR3 DNA: TGTGCCAGAAGCTTATACGGCGGCTACACCTTC.

Here the CDR3 DNA reads TGTGCCAGTAGTTCTACATGGGGGGGCTCTGGGGCCAACGTCCTGACTTTC. Its protein product is CASSSTWGGSGANVLTF. J is TRBJ2-6 and V is TRBV19, with TRBD2 matching over 7 bases. Germline loops: CDR1 LNHDA, CDR2 SQIVND (reference sequence). The CDR3 sequence is 17 residues long. The V gene end was trimmed by 5 bases and the J gene end by 0 bases; junction bases not matched to a gene: 7.

The rearrangement uses TRBV5-4 and TRBJ2-7; weak D call: TRBD2 (7 bases). Trimming stripped 0 bases from V and 7 bases from J, with 26 bases between. CDR1 SGHNT and CDR2 YYREEE come from the germline V gene (reference sequence). The CDR3 runs 18 residues. The CDR3 region has the DNA TGTGCCAGCAGCTTGGCCTCTAGGGGGGGACCGCGCAAGGGGGAGCAGTACTTC. Its translation is CASSLASRGGPRKGEQYF.

J is TRBJ1-1 and V is TRBV12-5; D is perhaps TRBD1 (5 bases). The CDR3 is 16 residues long. V lost 0 bases to trimming and J lost 5 bases, with 16 bases between them. Germline V gives CDR1 LGHNT, CDR2 FRNRAP. This chain's CDR3 is CASGLVLGGSLTEAFF. The CDR3 DNA follows: TGTGCTAGTGGTTTGGTACTGGGGGGGTCATTAACTGAAGCTTTCTTT.

The rearrangement links TRBV19 to TRBJ2-4; D may match TRBD1 or TRBD2 (5 bases each). V was trimmed by 7 bases and J by 9 bases, leaving 13 bases between them. This CDR3 contains 12 residues. CDR1 is LNHDA, CDR2 SQIVND, per germline (reference sequence). The CDR3 protein is CASMTDGGIQYF. Here the CDR3 DNA reads TGTGCCAGTATGACAGATGGGGGCATTCAGTACTTC.

The chain employs TRBV27 and TRBJ1-2, with D perhaps matching TRBD1 (6 bases). This CDR3 contains 12 residues. V lost 10 bases and J lost 6, with 15 bases in between. The germline CDR1 and CDR2 sequences are MNHEY and SMNVEV (reference sequence). DNA for the CDR3: TGTGCCACACTGTTGGGGGCGGATGGCTACACCTTC. As protein: CATLLGADGYTF.

The chain is built from TRBV6-6 and TRBJ1-1; D not resolved. CDR1 is MNHNY, CDR2 SVGAGI, per germline (reference sequence). This CDR3 is 12 amino acids long. Trimming cost V 7 bases and J 1 base, with 7 bases left between them. CDR3 coding DNA: TGTGCCAGCACCTATACGAACACTGAAGCTTTCTTT. Amino acid sequence: CASTYTNTEAFF.

This chain links TRBV27 with TRBJ2-1; 8 bases fit TRBD1. Germline trimming cut 7 bases from V and 0 bases from J; bases unmatched to any gene: 11. Germline CDR1 and CDR2: MNHEY and SMNVEV (reference sequence). This CDR3 is built from 17 residues. The DNA of the CDR3 is TGTGCCAGCACGAAATTATCGGGGACAGGCTCCTACAATGAGCAGTTCTTC. Its translation is CASTKLSGTGSYNEQFF.

This sequence joins TRBV5-1 and TRBJ1-1; tentative D call: TRBD1 (6 bases). There are 15 residues in the CDR3. Trimming cost V 3 bases and J 3 bases, with 15 bases left between them. Germline assignment: CDR1 SGHRS and CDR2 YFSETQ. This CDR3 is CASSYRDIRYTEAFF. The CDR3 nucleotides read TGCGCCAGCAGCTACCGGGACATAAGATACACTGAAGCTTTCTTT.

The V and J genes are TRBV30 and TRBJ1-3, with D hard to call. Trimming pared 7 bases from V and 0 bases from J, leaving 7 bases between. Looked up from germline, CDR1 is GTSNPN and CDR2 is SVGIG (reference sequence). The CDR3 length is 12 residues. CDR3 in DNA: TGTGCCTTGGGCCTCTCTGGAAACACCATATATTTT. It specifies CALGLSGNTIYF.

This clone showed up just a few times. The chain employs TRBV7-6 and TRBJ2-2, with 11 nucleotides matching TRBD2. The germline V gene has CDR1 SGHVS and CDR2 FNYEAQ. Trimming removed 3 bases from V and 3 bases from J; junction bases left unmatched: 3. The CDR3 covers 16 residues. CDR3: CASSFSGRADTGELFF. The DNA of the CDR3 is TGTGCCAGCAGCTTTAGCGGGAGGGCCGACACCGGGGAGCTGTTTTTT.

This sequence joins TRBV7-8 and TRBJ2-2; weak D call: TRBD1 (6 bases). Germline CDR1 is SGHVS and CDR2 is FQNEAQ. Trimming removed 5 bases from V and 4 bases from J, with 14 bases in between. The CDR3 runs 15 residues. The DNA for the CDR3 is TGTGCCAGCAGCCGGCTTACAGGGAGCACCGGGGAGCTGTTTTTT. Translation: CASSRLTGSTGELFF.

The chain links TRBV6-6 to TRBJ1-5; the D gene is possibly TRBD1 (5 bases). The germline V gene has CDR1 MNHNY and CDR2 SVGAGI (reference sequence). V lost 2 bases and J lost 7, with 12 bases in between. The length of the CDR3 is 14 residues. CDR3 loop: CASSYLGTGQPQHF. CDR3 DNA sequence: TGTGCCAGCAGTTACCTGGGGACGGGCCAGCCCCAGCATTTT.